This T cell receptor beta chain comes out of a study of early T cells in non-severe SARS-CoV-2 infection. Study as a whole: The input, bulk RNA from unsorted whole blood, was sequenced, and chains were unpaired. Study results and limitations: Using VDJdb, the matching emphasized anti-spike CD8 responses while missing private and CD4 specificities.

V dropped 7 bases and J dropped 0; count of bases not matched to a gene: 7. CDR3 size: 16 residues. The TCR library protocol attached unique molecular identifiers to the individual cDNA molecules. MiXCR, applied by TCRdb to the 5' RACE reads, yields one record per CDR3 protein. The sample contains 30,000 to 40,000 distinct CDR3 sequences, 5.5% of which appear only once. There are many counts of this clonotype. Its antigen remains unidentified. V is TRBV12-3 or TRBV12-4 and J is TRBJ2-2, with TRBD2 matching over 8 bases. Sample: whole blood, taken at baseline. This clonotype was sampled from an adult who was a healthcare worker with PCR-confirmed SARS-CoV-2 infection or an uninfected control (not recorded which). This CDR3 reads CASTPAGGANTGELFF. In DNA, the CDR3 is TGTGCCAGCACCCCCGCGGGGGGCGCGAACACCGGGGAGCTGTTTTTT.